A single sample is the source of the 16 T cell receptor beta chains below, sequenced in a study of a mutant IDH1 vaccine in newly diagnosed glioma. No antigens are known for them. Sample time point: week 23, last vaccination. It was 300 ug of mutant IDH1 20-mer peptide that made up each vaccine dose, given with topical imiquimod. Produced via immunoSEQ multiplex PCR; TCRdb's table is partial and in-frame only. In the table there are over 45,000 clones, under 90% of which are singletons. The sequencing used PBMCs, collected from a glioma patient whose treatment included an IDH1 peptide vaccine. The receptors here all came from a man aged 35 to 55 with glioma.

V and J are TRBV5-1 and TRBJ1-1; D is unresolved. V was pared by 4 bases and J by 7 bases, with 17 bases between. The length of the CDR3 is 14 residues. Germline assignment: CDR1 SGHRS and CDR2 YFSETQ. CDR3 residues: CASSPTWANDEAFF. The CDR3 DNA reads as TGCGCCAGCAGCCCTACATGGGCCAACGATGAAGCTTTCTTT.

This clone was seen only a few times. The V and J genes are TRBV19 and TRBJ1-1; D not resolved. V lost 6 bases and J 1 base, leaving 9 bases between the germline ends. Germline values: CDR1 LNHDA, CDR2 SQIVND (reference sequence). The CDR3 has 13 amino acids. The CDR3 reads CASRDGANTEAFF. The CDR3 bases are TGTGCCAGTAGGGACGGCGCGAACACTGAAGCTTTCTTT.

This clone was observed once. The V and J genes are TRBV6-5 and TRBJ1-5, with a weak D call TRBD1 (6 bases). Germline CDR1 reads MNHEY; CDR2 reads SVGAGI. CDR3 length: 15 amino acids. Trimming shortened V by 6 bases and J by 2 bases, and 14 bases separated the two germline ends. The CDR3, as DNA: TGTGCCAGCAGCCTGGGGGGGGCCGGCAATCAGCCCCAGCATTTT. Translation: CASSLGGAGNQPQHF.

The genes are TRBV6-5 and TRBJ2-1; 8 bases are shared with TRBD1. The CDR3 consists of 15 residues. With V trimmed by 3 bases and J by 8 bases, 9 bases remained unmatched. Germline assignment: CDR1 MNHEY and CDR2 SVGAGI. CDR3 loop: CASSYSRGLVDEQFF. The CDR3 bases are TGTGCCAGCAGTTATTCCAGGGGGCTGGTCGATGAGCAGTTCTTC.

This clone was seen only a few times. The gene calls are TRBV18 and TRBJ1-6, with unresolved D. CDR3 length: 17 residues. Germline V gene lookup returns CDR1 KGHSH and CDR2 LQKENI. Between the trimmed V and J ends, which lost 5 bases and 0 bases, there was a span of 14 bases. As DNA, the CDR3 is TGTGCCAGCTCATCCCTGACACCCAGCTCCTATAATTCACCCCTCCACTTT. Translation gives CASSSLTPSSYNSPLHF.

J is TRBJ1-6 and V is TRBV28; D gene unclear. V was pared by 3 bases and J by 9 bases, with 6 bases between. Germline CDR1 reads MDHEN; CDR2 reads SYDVKM. The length of the CDR3 is 12 residues. The CDR3 spells CASSFPGSPLHF. Here the CDR3 DNA reads TGTGCCAGCAGTTTTCCGGGTTCACCCCTCCACTTT.

The CDR3 region has the DNA TGTGCCAGCAGCCAAAGATGGGGGGCCGACACCTTC. Translation: CASSQRWGADTF. The V and J genes are TRBV21-1 and TRBJ1-2. TRBV21-1 corresponds to a pseudogene. The CDR3 spans 12 residues.

This clone turned up a few times. J is TRBJ2-7 and V is TRBV10-3, with 8 bases lining up with TRBD2. This CDR3 has 14 amino acids. The V segment lost 7 bases and the J segment 4 bases; nucleotides outside the gene matches: 9. CDR1 is ENHRY, CDR2 SYGVKD, per germline. CDR3 nucleotides: TGTGCCATCACGGGGGCCCAGCGGGGGTACGAGCAGTACTTC. Translation: CAITGAQRGYEQYF.

The rearrangement uses TRBV5-1 and TRBJ2-1; D gene unclear. From germline, CDR1 is SGHRS and CDR2 YFSETQ. V was clipped by 0 bases and J by 5 bases, with 12 bases between them. The CDR3 consists of 15 residues. The CDR3 protein is CASSLDVGSNNEQFF. In nucleotides, the CDR3 is TGCGCCAGCAGCTTGGATGTGGGCTCGAACAATGAGCAGTTCTTC.

The CDR3 loop is CASIIGTSVAPNTIYF. The CDR3 DNA follows: TGTGCCAGCATCATAGGGACTTCCGTGGCACCAAACACCATATATTTT. The rearrangement uses TRBV7-8 and TRBJ1-3; the D gene is possibly TRBD1 (5 bases). This CDR3 is 16 amino acids long. Trimming took off 7 bases at V and 6 bases at J, with 22 bases between the two ends. CDR1 and CDR2 from the germline V gene are SGHVS and FQNEAQ.

This clone was seen only once. This chain joins TRBV5-5 and TRBJ2-5; TRBD2 matches at 7 bases. Trimming took 5 bases from V and 2 from J; bases not matched to a gene: 6. CDR1 is SGHKS, CDR2 YYEKEE, per germline (reference sequence). This CDR3 region has 14 residues. The CDR3, as DNA: TGTGCCAGCAGTTCGCCCGGGGGGCAAGAGACCCAGTACTTC. Translation gives CASSSPGGQETQYF.

V and J are TRBV10-3 and TRBJ1-2; 8 bases match TRBD1. V shed 6 bases and J 3 bases; nucleotides not matched to a gene: 27. CDR1 ENHRY and CDR2 SYGVKD come from the germline V gene. The CDR3 consists of 21 residues. The CDR3 nucleotides are TGTGCCATCAGCCGTCCGGGTCGTGCCCCGGGACAGGAAGGACGTGACTATGGCTACACCTTC. This encodes CAISRPGRAPGQEGRDYGYTF.

The chain joins TRBV13 to TRBJ2-1, with D unclear. Deletions cut 4 bases from V and 6 bases from J, with 4 bases between. Per germline, CDR1 PRHDT and CDR2 FYEKMQ (reference sequence). The CDR3 has 11 residues. CDR3 sequence: CASSSSNEQFF. The CDR3 DNA sequence: TGTGCCAGCAGCTCAAGCAATGAGCAGTTCTTC. Full variable domain (missing parts from reference TRBV13 and TRBJ2-1): AAGVIQSPRHLIKEKRETATLKCYPIPRHDTVYWYQQGPGQDPQFLISFYEKMQSDKGSIPDRFSAQQFSDYHSELNMSSLELGDSALYFCASSSSNEQFFGPGTRLTVL.

The rearrangement joins TRBV5-1 to TRBJ2-7; a weak D match, TRBD2 (6 bases). This CDR3 region has 13 residues. Germline V gene data show CDR1 as SGHRS and CDR2 as YFSETQ. Trimming shortened V by 5 bases and J by 6 bases, and 15 bases separated the two germline ends. CDR3 region: CASRTSGVPEQYF. The CDR3 nucleotides read TGCGCCAGCAGAACGTCGGGGGTTCCCGAGCAGTACTTC. Full variable domain (rest looked up from reference TRBV5-1 and TRBJ2-7): KAGVTQTPRYLIKTRGQQVTLSCSPISGHRSVSWYQQTPGQGLQFLFEYFSETQRNKGNFPGRFSGRQFSNSRSEMNVSTLELGDSALYLCASRTSGVPEQYFGPGTRLTVT.

The chain links TRBV7-3 to TRBJ1-6; no firm D call. There are 13 residues in the CDR3. Germline loops: CDR1 SGHTA, CDR2 FQGTGA. V dropped 1 base and J dropped 13 bases, with 11 bases sitting between them. The CDR3 DNA is TGTGCCAGCAGCTTAATAGTTTCGTCCCCCCTCCACTTT. Amino acids: CASSLIVSSPLHF.

This clone was seen a single time. This chain uses TRBV4-1 with TRBJ2-7; possible D gene TRBD1, 7 bases. Germline V gene data show CDR1 as MGHRA and CDR2 as YSYEKL. V was shortened by 4 bases and J by 7 bases, with 20 bases between the two germline ends. This CDR3 comprises 15 residues. The CDR3 spells CASSPLDREALEQYF. Here the CDR3 DNA reads TGCGCCAGCAGCCCATTAGACAGGGAGGCGTTAGAGCAGTACTTC.